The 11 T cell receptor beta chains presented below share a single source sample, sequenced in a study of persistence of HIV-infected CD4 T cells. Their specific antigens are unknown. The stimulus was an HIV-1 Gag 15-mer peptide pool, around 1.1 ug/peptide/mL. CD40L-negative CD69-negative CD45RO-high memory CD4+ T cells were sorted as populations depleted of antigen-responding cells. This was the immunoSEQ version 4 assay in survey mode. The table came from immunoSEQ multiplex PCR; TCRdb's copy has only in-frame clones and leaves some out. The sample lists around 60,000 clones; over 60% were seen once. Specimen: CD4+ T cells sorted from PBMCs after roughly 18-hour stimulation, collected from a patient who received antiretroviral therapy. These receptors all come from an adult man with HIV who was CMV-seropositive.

CDR3 residues: CASSLEVGSYEQYF. CDR3 in DNA: TGTGCCAGCAGCTTAGAGGTAGGGTCCTACGAGCAGTACTTC. V and J are TRBV7-8 and TRBJ2-7; D is unclear. Trimming left V 1 base short and J 1 base short, with 8 bases between. Germline V gene sequence: CDR1 SGHVS, CDR2 FQNEAQ. The length of the CDR3 is 14 residues.

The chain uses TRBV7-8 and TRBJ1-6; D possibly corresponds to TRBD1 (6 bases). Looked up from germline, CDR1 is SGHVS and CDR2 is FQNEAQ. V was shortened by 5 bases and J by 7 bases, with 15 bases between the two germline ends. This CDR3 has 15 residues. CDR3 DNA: TGTGCCAGCAGCCGTACTTTTACAGGGAATTCACCCCTCCACTTT. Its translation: CASSRTFTGNSPLHF.

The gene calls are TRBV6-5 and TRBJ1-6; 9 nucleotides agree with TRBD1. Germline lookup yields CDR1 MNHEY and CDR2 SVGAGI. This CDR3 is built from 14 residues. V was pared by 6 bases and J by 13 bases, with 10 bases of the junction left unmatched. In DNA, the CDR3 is TGTGCCAGCAGACCGGGACAGGGTGGGTCTCCCCTCCACTTT. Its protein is CASRPGQGGSPLHF.

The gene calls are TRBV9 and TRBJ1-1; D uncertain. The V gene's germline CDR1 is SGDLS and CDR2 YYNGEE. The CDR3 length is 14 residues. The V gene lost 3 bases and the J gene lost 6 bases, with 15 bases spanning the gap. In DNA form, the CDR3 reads TGTGCCAGCAGCGCCCTTCCGGGGAGTTCTGAAGCTTTCTTT. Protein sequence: CASSALPGSSEAFF.

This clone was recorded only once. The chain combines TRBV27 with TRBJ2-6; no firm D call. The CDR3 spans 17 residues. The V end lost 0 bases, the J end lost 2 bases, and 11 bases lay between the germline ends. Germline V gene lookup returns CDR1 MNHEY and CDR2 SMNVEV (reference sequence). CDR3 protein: CASSLSGVWAGANVLTF. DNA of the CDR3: TGTGCCAGCAGTTTATCTGGGGTCTGGGCTGGGGCCAACGTCCTGACTTTC.

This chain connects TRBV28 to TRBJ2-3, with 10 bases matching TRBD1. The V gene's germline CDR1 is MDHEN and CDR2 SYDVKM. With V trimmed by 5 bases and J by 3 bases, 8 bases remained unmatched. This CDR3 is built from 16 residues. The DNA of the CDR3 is TGTGCCAGCAGTCCAACCCGGACAGGGGGTACAGATACGCAGTATTTT. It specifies CASSPTRTGGTDTQYF.

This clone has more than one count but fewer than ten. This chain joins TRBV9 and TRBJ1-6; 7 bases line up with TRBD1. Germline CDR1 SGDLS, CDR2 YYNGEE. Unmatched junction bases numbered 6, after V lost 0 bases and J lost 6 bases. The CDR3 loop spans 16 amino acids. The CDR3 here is CASSVDGTVRNSPLHF. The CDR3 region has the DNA TGTGCCAGCAGCGTAGACGGGACAGTCCGTAATTCACCCCTCCACTTT. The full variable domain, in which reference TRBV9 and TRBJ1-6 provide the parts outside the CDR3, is DSGVTQTPKHLITATGQRVTLRCSPRSGDLSVYWYQQSLDQGLQFLIQYYNGEERAKGNILERFSAQQFPDLHSELNLSSLELGDSALYFCASSVDGTVRNSPLHFGNGTRLTVT.

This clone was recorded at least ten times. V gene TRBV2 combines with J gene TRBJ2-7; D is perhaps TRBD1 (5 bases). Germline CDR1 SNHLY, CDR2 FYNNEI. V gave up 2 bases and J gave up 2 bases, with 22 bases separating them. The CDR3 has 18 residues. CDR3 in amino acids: CASSEMSSAGKFTYEQYF. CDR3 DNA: TGTGCCAGCAGTGAAATGTCGTCGGCAGGGAAGTTTACCTACGAGCAGTACTTC. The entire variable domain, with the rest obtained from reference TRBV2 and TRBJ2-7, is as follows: EPEVTQTPSHQVTQMGQEVILRCVPISNHLYFYWYRQILGQKVEFLVSFYNNEISEKSEIFDDQFSVERPDGSNFTLKIRSTKLEDSAMYFCASSEMSSAGKFTYEQYFGPGTRLTVT.

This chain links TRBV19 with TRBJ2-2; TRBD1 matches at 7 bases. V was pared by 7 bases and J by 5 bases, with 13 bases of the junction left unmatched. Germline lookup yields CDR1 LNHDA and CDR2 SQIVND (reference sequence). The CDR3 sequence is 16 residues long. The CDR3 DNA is TGTGCCAGTACGAAGCGAGGGGGCGCCCAAACCGGGGAGCTGTTTTTT. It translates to CASTKRGGAQTGELFF.

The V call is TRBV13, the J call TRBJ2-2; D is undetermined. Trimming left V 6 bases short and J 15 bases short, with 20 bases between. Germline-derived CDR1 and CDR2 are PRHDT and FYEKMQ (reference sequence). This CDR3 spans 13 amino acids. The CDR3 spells CASRLGSAPKVFF. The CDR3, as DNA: TGTGCCAGCAGATTGGGATCCGCCCCGAAGGTGTTTTTT.

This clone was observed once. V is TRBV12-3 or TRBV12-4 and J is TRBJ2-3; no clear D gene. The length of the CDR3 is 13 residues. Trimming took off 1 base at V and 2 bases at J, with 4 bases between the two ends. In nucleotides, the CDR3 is TGTGCCAGCAGTTTAGGAATCACAGATACGCAGTATTTT. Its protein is CASSLGITDTQYF.